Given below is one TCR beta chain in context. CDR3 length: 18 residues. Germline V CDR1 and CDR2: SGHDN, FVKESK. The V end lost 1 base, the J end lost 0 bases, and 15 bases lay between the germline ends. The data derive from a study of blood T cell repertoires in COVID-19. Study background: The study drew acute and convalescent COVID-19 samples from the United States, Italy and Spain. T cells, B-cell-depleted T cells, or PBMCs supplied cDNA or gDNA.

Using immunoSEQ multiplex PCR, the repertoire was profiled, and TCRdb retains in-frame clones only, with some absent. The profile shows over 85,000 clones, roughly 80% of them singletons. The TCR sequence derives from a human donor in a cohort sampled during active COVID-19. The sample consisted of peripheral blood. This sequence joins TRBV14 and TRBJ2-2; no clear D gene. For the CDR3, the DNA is TGTGCCAGCAGCCAAGCGTACGGTTCCTACGCGAACACCGGGGAGCTGTTTTTT. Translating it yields CASSQAYGSYANTGELFF.